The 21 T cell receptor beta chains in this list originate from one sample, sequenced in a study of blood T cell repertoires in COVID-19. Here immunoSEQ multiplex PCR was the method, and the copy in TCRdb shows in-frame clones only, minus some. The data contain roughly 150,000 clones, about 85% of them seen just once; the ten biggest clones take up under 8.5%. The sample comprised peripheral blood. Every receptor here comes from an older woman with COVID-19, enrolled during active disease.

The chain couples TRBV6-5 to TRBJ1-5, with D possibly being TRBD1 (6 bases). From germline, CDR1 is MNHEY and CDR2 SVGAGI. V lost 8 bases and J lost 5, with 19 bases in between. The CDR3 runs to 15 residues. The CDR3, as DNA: TGTGCCAGCGGGAGAACGGACAGAGCTGATCAGCCCCAGCATTTT. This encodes CASGRTDRADQPQHF.

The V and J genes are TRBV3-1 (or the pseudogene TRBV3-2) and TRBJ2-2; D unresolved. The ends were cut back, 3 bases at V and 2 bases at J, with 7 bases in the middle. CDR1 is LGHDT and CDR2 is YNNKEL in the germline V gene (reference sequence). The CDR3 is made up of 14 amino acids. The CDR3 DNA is TGTGCCAGCAGCCAGATGACTAACACCGGGGAGCTGTTTTTT. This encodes CASSQMTNTGELFF.

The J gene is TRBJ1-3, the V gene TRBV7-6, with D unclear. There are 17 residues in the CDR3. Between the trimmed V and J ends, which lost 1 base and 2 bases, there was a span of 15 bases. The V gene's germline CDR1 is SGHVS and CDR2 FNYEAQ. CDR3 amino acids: CASSLEGGKLTGNTIYF. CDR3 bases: TGTGCCAGCAGCTTAGAAGGAGGGAAACTTACTGGAAACACCATATATTTT.

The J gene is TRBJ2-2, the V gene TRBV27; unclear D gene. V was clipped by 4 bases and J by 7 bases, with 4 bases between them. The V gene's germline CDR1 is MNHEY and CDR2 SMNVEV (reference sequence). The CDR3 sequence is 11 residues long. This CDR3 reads CASSSYGELFF. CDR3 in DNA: TGTGCCAGCAGTTCCTACGGGGAGCTGTTTTTT.

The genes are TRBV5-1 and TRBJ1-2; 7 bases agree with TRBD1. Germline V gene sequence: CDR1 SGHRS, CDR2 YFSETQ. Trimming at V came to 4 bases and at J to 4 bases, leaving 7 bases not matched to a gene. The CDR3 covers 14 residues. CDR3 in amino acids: CASSTRDSRYGYTF. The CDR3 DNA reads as TGCGCCAGCAGCACCCGGGACAGCCGCTATGGCTACACCTTC.

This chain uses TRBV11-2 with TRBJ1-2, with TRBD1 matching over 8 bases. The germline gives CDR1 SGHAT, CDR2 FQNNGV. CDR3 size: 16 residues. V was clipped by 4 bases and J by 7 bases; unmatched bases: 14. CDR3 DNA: TGTGCCAGCAGCTCTTACCCAATACAGGGGGTTCGTGGCTACACCTTC. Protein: CASSSYPIQGVRGYTF.

CDR3 nucleotides: TGTGCCAGTTGCGCGTTAGCCAACTATGGCTACACCTTC. This encodes CASCALANYGYTF. This sequence joins TRBV6-5 and TRBJ1-2, with D hard to call. V dropped 9 bases and J dropped 2 bases, with 13 bases sitting between them. CDR1 is MNHEY, CDR2 SVGAGI, per germline. The CDR3 consists of 13 residues.

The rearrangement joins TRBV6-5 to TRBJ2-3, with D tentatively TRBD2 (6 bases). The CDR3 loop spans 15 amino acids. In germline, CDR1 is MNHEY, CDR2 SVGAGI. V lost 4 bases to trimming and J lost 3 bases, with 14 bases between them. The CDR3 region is CASSFRWGVTDTQYF. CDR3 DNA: TGTGCCAGCAGTTTTCGGTGGGGGGTTACAGATACGCAGTATTTT.

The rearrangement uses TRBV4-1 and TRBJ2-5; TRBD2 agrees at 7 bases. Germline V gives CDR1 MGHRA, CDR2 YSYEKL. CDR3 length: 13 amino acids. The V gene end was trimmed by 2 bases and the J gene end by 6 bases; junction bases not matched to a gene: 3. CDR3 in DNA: TGCGCCAGCAGCCAACCTAGCGGCCAGACCCAGTACTTC. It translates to CASSQPSGQTQYF.

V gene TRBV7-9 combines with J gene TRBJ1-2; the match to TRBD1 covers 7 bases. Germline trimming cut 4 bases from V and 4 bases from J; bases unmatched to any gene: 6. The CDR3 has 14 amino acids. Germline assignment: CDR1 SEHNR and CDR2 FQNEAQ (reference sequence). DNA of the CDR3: TGTGCCAGCAGCTCTCAGACAGGGATCTATGGCTACACCTTC. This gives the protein CASSSQTGIYGYTF.

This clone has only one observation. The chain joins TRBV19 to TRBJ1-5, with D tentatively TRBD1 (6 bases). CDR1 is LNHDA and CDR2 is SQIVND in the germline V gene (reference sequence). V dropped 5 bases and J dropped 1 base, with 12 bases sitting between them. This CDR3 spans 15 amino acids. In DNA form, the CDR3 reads TGTGCCAGTAGTTCCTCAGGGGCGAGCAATCAGCCCCAGCATTTT. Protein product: CASSSSGASNQPQHF.

The chain's CDR3 is CATSVRQGNNSPLHF. The CDR3, as DNA: TGTGCCACCAGCGTTCGACAGGGGAATAATTCACCCCTCCACTTT. J is TRBJ1-6 and V is TRBV15; 8 bases line up with TRBD1. Germline CDR1 LNHNV, CDR2 YYDKDF (reference sequence). This CDR3 has 15 residues. After removal of 5 bases from V and 5 bases from J, the junction contained 5 bases not matched to a gene.

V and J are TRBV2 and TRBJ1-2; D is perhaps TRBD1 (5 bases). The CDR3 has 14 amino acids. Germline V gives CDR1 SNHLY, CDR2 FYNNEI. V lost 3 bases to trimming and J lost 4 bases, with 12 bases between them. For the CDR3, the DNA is TGTGCCAGCAGTGAGGGGGGTAGAGGCTATGGCTACACCTTC. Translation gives CASSEGGRGYGYTF.

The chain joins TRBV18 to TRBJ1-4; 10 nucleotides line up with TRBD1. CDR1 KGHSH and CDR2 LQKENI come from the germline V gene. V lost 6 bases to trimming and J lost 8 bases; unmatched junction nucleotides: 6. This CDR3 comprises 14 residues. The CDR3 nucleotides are TGTGCCAGCTCGCTGGACAGGGGGTACGAAAAACTGTTTTTT. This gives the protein CASSLDRGYEKLFF.

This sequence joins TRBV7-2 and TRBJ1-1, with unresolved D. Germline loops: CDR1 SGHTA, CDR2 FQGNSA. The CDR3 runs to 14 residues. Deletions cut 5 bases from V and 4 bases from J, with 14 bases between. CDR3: CASSTLGGITEAFF. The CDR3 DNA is TGTGCCAGCAGCACCCTGGGAGGGATCACTGAAGCTTTCTTT.

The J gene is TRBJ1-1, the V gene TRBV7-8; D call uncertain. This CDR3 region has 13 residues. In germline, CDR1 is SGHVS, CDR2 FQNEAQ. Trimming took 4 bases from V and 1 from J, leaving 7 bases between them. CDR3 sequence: CASSSGRNTEAFF. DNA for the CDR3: TGTGCCAGCAGCTCTGGCCGGAACACTGAAGCTTTCTTT.

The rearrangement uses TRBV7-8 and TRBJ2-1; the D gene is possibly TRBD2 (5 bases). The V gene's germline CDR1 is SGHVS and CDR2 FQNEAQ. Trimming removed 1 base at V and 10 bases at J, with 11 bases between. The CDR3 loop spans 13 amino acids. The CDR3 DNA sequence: TGTGCCAGCAGCTTAGTGAGGGCTCCGGAGCAGTTCTTC. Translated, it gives CASSLVRAPEQFF. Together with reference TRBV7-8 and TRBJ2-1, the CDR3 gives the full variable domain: GAGVSQSPRYKVAKRGQDVALRCDPISGHVSLFWYQQALGQGPEFLTYFQNEAQLDKSGLPSDRFFAERPEGSVSTLKIQRTQQEDSAVYLCASSLVRAPEQFFGPGTRLTVL.

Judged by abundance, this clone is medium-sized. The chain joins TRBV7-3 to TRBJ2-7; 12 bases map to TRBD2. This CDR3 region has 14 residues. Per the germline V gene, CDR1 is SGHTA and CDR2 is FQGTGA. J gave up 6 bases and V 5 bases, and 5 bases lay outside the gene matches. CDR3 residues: CASSEGLAGREQYF. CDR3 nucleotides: TGTGCCAGCAGCGAGGGACTAGCGGGTCGCGAGCAGTACTTC.

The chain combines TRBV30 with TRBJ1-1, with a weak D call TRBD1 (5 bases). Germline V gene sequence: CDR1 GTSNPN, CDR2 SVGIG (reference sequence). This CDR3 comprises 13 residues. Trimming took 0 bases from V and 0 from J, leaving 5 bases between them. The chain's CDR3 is CAWSVQVNTEAFF. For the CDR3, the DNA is TGTGCCTGGAGTGTACAGGTGAACACTGAAGCTTTCTTT.

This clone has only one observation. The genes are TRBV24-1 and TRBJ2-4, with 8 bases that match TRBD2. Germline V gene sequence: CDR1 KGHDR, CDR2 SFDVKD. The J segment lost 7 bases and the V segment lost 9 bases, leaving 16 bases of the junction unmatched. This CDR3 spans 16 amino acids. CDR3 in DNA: TGTGCCACCCGAACCAACCACGGGGCGGGAGGTAACATTCAGTACTTC. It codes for CATRTNHGAGGNIQYF.

This CDR3 reads CATSDFSGFQPQHF. The CDR3 region has the DNA TGTGCCACCAGTGATTTCTCAGGTTTTCAGCCCCAGCATTTT. This chain connects TRBV24-1 to TRBJ1-5; D gene uncertain. In germline, CDR1 is KGHDR, CDR2 SFDVKD. This CDR3 spans 14 amino acids. Trimming pared 1 base from V and 6 bases from J, leaving 9 bases between.